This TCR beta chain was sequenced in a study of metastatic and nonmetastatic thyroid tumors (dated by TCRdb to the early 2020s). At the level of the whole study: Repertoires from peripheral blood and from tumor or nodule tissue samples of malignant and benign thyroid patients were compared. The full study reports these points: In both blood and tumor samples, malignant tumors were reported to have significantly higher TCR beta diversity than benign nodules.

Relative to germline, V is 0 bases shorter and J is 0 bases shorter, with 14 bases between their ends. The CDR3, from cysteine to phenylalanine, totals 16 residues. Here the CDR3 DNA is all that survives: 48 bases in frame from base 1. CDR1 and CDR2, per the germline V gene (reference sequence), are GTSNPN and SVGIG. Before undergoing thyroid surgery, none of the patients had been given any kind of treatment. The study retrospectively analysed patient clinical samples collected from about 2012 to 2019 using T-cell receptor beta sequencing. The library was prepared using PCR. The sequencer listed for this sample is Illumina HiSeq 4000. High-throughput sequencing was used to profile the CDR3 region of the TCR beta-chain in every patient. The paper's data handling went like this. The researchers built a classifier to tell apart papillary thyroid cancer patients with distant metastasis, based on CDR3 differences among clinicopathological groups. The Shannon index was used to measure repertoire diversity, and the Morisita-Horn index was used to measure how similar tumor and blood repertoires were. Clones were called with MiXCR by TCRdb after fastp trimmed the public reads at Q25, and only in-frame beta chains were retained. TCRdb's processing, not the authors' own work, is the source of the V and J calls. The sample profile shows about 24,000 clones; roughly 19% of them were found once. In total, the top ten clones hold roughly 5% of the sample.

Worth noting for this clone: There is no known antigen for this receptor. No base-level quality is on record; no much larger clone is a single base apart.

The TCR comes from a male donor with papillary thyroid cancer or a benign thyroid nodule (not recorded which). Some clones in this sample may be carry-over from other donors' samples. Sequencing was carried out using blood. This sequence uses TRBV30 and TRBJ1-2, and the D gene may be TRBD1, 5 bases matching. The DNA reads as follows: TGTGCCTGGAGTGTGGTGGGGCAGGGAACTAACTATGGCTACACCTTC. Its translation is CAWSVVGQGTNYGYTF.